Listed below are T cell receptor beta chains from one sample, sequenced in a study of cytomegalovirus exposure and HLA in healthy donors. Assay: immunoSEQ multiplex PCR; the TCRdb copy retains only in-frame clones and omits some. Here the sample spans more than 50,000 clones, roughly nine tenths being singletons. What was sequenced was PBMCs. These receptors were collected from a woman aged 25 to 39 in good health and CMV-seronegative. The CDR3 runs from the conserved cysteine through the conserved F or W. The D gene is left open where the match is weak. Clone size is given for some rows only: seen once, a few or many times, or a class if the clone is expanded.

d_call: .
j_call: TRBJ2-1
clone_size: .
v_call: TRBV10-3
cdr3_nt: TGTGCCACTAAGGTGCGGCTACTCTCCTACAATGAGCAGTTCTTC
cdr3_aa: CATKVRLLSYNEQFF

d_call: TRBD2
j_call: TRBJ2-7
clone_size: .
v_call: TRBV5-4
cdr3_nt: TGTGCCAGCAGCTTGCCGGGGTACAGAGCGGGATCCTCCTACGAGCAGTACTTC
cdr3_aa: CASSLPGYRAGSSYEQYF

d_call: TRBD1
j_call: TRBJ2-1
clone_size: .
v_call: TRBV6-6
cdr3_nt: TGTGCCAGCAGTCAGGACAGGAAGCAGTTCTTC
cdr3_aa: CASSQDRKQFF

d_call: TRBD2
j_call: TRBJ2-1
clone_size: .
v_call: TRBV9
cdr3_nt: TGTGCCAGCAGTCGCCAAGCGGGGCGAACCTACAATGAGCAGTTCTTC
cdr3_aa: CASSRQAGRTYNEQFF

d_call: TRBD1
j_call: TRBJ1-2
clone_size: .
v_call: TRBV9
cdr3_nt: TGTGCCAGCAGCCCTCACGGACAGGGTACTGCCTATGGCTACACCTTC
cdr3_aa: CASSPHGQGTAYGYTF

d_call: .
j_call: TRBJ2-7
clone_size: .
v_call: TRBV13
cdr3_nt: TGTGCCAGCAGCTTGGCAGGGCAGCAGTACTTC
cdr3_aa: CASSLAGQQYF

d_call: TRBD2
j_call: TRBJ2-7
clone_size: few
v_call: TRBV4-3
cdr3_nt: TGCGCCAGCAGCGAAAGACTAGCGGGACGTGAGCAGTACTTC
cdr3_aa: CASSERLAGREQYF

d_call: .
j_call: TRBJ2-7
clone_size: .
v_call: TRBV27
cdr3_nt: TGTGCCAGCAGCCTTCACGGGTACTCCTACGAGCAGTACTTC
cdr3_aa: CASSLHGYSYEQYF

d_call: .
j_call: TRBJ2-3
clone_size: .
v_call: TRBV11-2
cdr3_nt: TGTGCCAGCAGCACAGGGAACAGGTCTCCAGATACGCAGTATTTT
cdr3_aa: CASSTGNRSPDTQYF

d_call: .
j_call: TRBJ2-1
clone_size: .
v_call: TRBV11-2
cdr3_nt: TGTGCCAGCAGCTTACCAAAACAGCCCCATGAGCAGTTCTTC
cdr3_aa: CASSLPKQPHEQFF

d_call: .
j_call: TRBJ2-3
clone_size: .
v_call: TRBV6-1
cdr3_nt: TGTGCCAGCCGGTTGGCGGGCGATACGCAGTATTTT
cdr3_aa: CASRLAGDTQYF

d_call: .
j_call: TRBJ1-6
clone_size: .
v_call: TRBV4-3
cdr3_nt: TGCGCCAGCAGCCAAGGAGGAGGGACCCTCCACTTT
cdr3_aa: CASSQGGGTLHF

d_call: .
j_call: TRBJ2-5
clone_size: .
v_call: TRBV6-1
cdr3_nt: TGTGCCAGCGGAGCAGGGTCCCTAGAGGAGACCCAGTACTTC
cdr3_aa: CASGAGSLEETQYF

d_call: .
j_call: TRBJ2-5
clone_size: once
v_call: TRBV18
cdr3_nt: TGTGCCAGCTCACCACAGGCCAGGGGCCAAGAGACCCAGTACTTC
cdr3_aa: CASSPQARGQETQYF

d_call: .
j_call: TRBJ2-1
clone_size: once
v_call: TRBV15
cdr3_nt: TGTGCCACCAGCAGTGACCCGACAGGAGGAAATGAGCAGTTCTTC
cdr3_aa: CATSSDPTGGNEQFF

d_call: .
j_call: TRBJ2-3
clone_size: .
v_call: TRBV5-1
cdr3_nt: TGCGCCAGCAGCTCCCTCCCAGTTTCTGGCACAGATACGCAGTATTTT
cdr3_aa: CASSSLPVSGTDTQYF

d_call: TRBD2
j_call: TRBJ2-1
clone_size: .
v_call: TRBV11-2
cdr3_nt: TGTGCCAGCAGCTTCCTACTAGCGGGGGAAAATGAGCAGTTCTTC
cdr3_aa: CASSFLLAGENEQFF

d_call: TRBD1
j_call: TRBJ2-1
clone_size: .
v_call: TRBV20-1
cdr3_nt: TGCAGTGCGCAAAGACAGGGTAGGCAGTTCTTC
cdr3_aa: CSAQRQGRQFF

d_call: .
j_call: TRBJ1-1
clone_size: few
v_call: TRBV10-3
cdr3_nt: TGTGCCATCAGGAGTTACAGGCAAGATGAAGCTTTCTTT
cdr3_aa: CAIRSYRQDEAFF

d_call: .
j_call: TRBJ2-1
clone_size: .
v_call: TRBV10-1
cdr3_nt: TGCGCCAGCAGGTGTTCGATCGGGGGGCTTAAAGATGAGCAGTTCTTC
cdr3_aa: CASRCSIGGLKDEQFF